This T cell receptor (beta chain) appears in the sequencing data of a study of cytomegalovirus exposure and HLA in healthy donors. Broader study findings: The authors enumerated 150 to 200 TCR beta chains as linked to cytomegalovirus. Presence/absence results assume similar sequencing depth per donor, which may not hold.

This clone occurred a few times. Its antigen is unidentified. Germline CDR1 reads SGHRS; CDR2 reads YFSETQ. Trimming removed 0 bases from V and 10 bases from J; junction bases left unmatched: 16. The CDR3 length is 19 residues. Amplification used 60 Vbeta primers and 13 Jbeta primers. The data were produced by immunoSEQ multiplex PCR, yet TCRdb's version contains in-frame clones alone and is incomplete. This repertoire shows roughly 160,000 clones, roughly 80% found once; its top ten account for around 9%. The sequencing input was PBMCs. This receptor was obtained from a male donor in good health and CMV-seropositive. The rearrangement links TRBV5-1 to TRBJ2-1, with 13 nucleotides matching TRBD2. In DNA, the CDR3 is TGCGCCAGCAGCTTGGCGGTTACCCGGGGGACTAGCGGGAAAGGCGAGCAGTTCTTC. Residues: CASSLAVTRGTSGKGEQFF.